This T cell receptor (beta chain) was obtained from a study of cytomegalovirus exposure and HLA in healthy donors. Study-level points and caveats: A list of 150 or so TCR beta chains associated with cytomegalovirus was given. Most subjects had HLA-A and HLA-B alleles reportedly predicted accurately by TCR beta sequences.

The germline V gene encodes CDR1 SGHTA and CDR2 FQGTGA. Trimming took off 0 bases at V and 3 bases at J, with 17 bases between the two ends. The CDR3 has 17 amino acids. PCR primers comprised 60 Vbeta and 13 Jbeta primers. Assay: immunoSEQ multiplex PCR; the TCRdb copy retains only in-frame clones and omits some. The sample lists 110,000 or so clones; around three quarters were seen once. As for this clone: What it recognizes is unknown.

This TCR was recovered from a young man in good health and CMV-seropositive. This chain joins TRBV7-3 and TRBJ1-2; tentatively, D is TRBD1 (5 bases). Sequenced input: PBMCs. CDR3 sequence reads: CASSLTPFTAGHYGYTF. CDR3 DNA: TGTGCCAGCAGCTTAACCCCTTTTACGGCAGGGCACTATGGCTACACCTTC.